These 5 T cell receptor beta chains were sequenced from one sample in a study of shared clonotypes between healthy human individuals (TCRdb year 2020). The protocol used for the library was the immunoSEQ multiplex PCR assay. TCRdb holds this immuneACCESS table with in-frame rearrangements only. Some clones are missing; in checked studies, unresolved V genes explain under half, and the rest has no known cause. This sample lists more than 2 million clones; 95% were detected once. The ten most abundant clones make up around 0.13% of the sample. Specimen: naive CD4+ T cells sorted from blood. In light of the paper, this sample's cell subset or site label describes: CD45RA+ positively selected. The receptor source for this set is a man aged 18 to 29 in good health.

To note about this clone: At the DNA level, this CDR3 is encoded by other sequences in the same sample as well. The chain joins TRBV10-3 to TRBJ1-5, with no clear D. CDR1 ENHRY and CDR2 SYGVKD come from the germline V gene. V lost 3 bases and J 7 bases, leaving 7 bases between the germline ends. The CDR3 is made up of 12 amino acids. The CDR3 protein is CAISEVGQPQHF. The CDR3 DNA reads TGTGCCATCAGTGAAGTAGGCCAGCCCCAGCATTTT.

Concerning this clone: Other nucleotide sequences from this sample produce the same CDR3. The V gene is TRBV5-1, the J gene TRBJ2-1; TRBD1 agrees at 7 bases. CDR1 SGHRS and CDR2 YFSETQ come from the germline V gene. This CDR3 is built from 15 residues. With 0 bases clipped from V and 3 bases from J, the junction kept 3 bases outside the gene matches. The CDR3 loop is CASSLGQGGYNEQFF. CDR3 nucleotide sequence: TGCGCCAGCAGCTTGGGACAGGGCGGCTACAATGAGCAGTTCTTC.

Remarks on this clone: Other DNA sequences within the sample encode an identical CDR3. The chain carries TRBV18 and TRBJ2-7; no reliable D call. V lost 0 bases and J lost 2, with 8 bases in between. Germline V gene lookup returns CDR1 KGHSH and CDR2 LQKENI. This CDR3 contains 14 residues. The DNA of the CDR3 is TGTGCCAGCTCACCACCGTCCCAGACCTACGAGCAGTACTTC. This gives the protein CASSPPSQTYEQYF.

The chain links TRBV28 to TRBJ1-1, with 7 bases fitting TRBD1. Germline values: CDR1 MDHEN, CDR2 SYDVKM. Trimming at V came to 6 bases and at J to 7 bases, leaving 11 bases not matched to a gene. This CDR3 has 14 amino acids. Here the CDR3 DNA reads TGTGCCAGCAGACCTGGGACAGCCAAGCATGAAGCTTTCTTT. Protein sequence: CASRPGTAKHEAFF.

The chain uses TRBV7-9 and TRBJ2-6; D is unresolved. CDR1 and CDR2 from the germline V gene are SEHNR and FQNEAQ (reference sequence). Trimming shortened V by 3 bases and J by 8 bases, and 14 bases separated the two germline ends. The CDR3 contains 15 residues. For the CDR3, the DNA is TGTGCCAGCAGCTTCTGGGAAACTAAGTCCAACGTCCTGACTTTC. This encodes CASSFWETKSNVLTF.